One sample yielded the 19 T cell receptor beta chains listed below, sequenced in a study of cytomegalovirus exposure and HLA in healthy donors. The PCR was carried out with 60 Vbeta primers and 13 Jbeta primers. Assay used: immunoSEQ multiplex PCR; TCRdb lists only in-frame clones, some missing. Of hundreds of thousands of clones in the sample, 80% to 90% are singletons; the top ten hold 2.5% to 3%. The specimen was PBMCs. The receptors stem from a man under 40 in good health and CMV-seronegative.

The chain joins TRBV5-1 to TRBJ2-3; D is undetermined. The CDR3 loop spans 15 amino acids. Germline CDR1 SGHRS, CDR2 YFSETQ. The V and J ends lost 4 bases and 0 bases respectively, with 12 bases between them. This chain's CDR3 is CASSRSGPSTDTQYF. The CDR3 DNA reads TGCGCCAGCAGCCGTTCGGGTCCTAGCACAGATACGCAGTATTTT.

The chain joins TRBV27 to TRBJ1-1; the D is unclear. V lost 5 bases and J 6 bases, leaving 16 bases between the germline ends. Per germline, CDR1 MNHEY and CDR2 SMNVEV (reference sequence). The CDR3 spans 14 residues. The CDR3 DNA reads TGTGCCAGCAGTGACGGACCCGACGGGGCTGAAGCTTTCTTT. Translation: CASSDGPDGAEAFF.

The chain couples TRBV11-2 to TRBJ2-7; 8 bases line up with TRBD2. The germline CDR1 and CDR2 sequences are SGHAT and FQNNGV. J was trimmed by 2 bases and V by 1 base; bases with no gene match: 10. There are 17 residues in the CDR3. CDR3: CASSLGQTGGFPYEQYF. CDR3 nucleotides: TGTGCCAGCAGCTTAGGCCAAACGGGGGGGTTCCCCTACGAGCAGTACTTC.

The chain couples TRBV10-3 to TRBJ2-7; a weak D match, TRBD1 (5 bases). With 6 bases removed from V and 3 bases from J, the gap between germline ends came to 12 bases. This CDR3 is built from 13 residues. Germline CDR1 reads ENHRY; CDR2 reads SYGVKD. Here the CDR3 reads CAISPDSIYEQYF. The DNA for the CDR3 is TGTGCCATCAGCCCTGACAGTATCTACGAGCAGTACTTC.

This chain uses TRBV19 with TRBJ2-2, with 8 positions matching TRBD1. The CDR3 has 14 residues. In germline, CDR1 is LNHDA, CDR2 SQIVND (reference sequence). Germline trimming cut 6 bases from V and 3 bases from J; bases unmatched to any gene: 3. Here the CDR3 reads CASRSTGDTGELFF. CDR3 coding DNA: TGTGCCAGTAGGTCGACAGGGGACACCGGGGAGCTGTTTTTT.

The V and J genes are TRBV28 and TRBJ2-3; the D gene is possibly TRBD2 (6 bases). The CDR3 covers 17 residues. V was cut by 1 base and J by 0 bases, with 14 bases left in between. Looked up from germline, CDR1 is MDHEN and CDR2 is SYDVKM. The CDR3 bases are TGTGCCAGCAGTTTATTGGCGGGGCTGCCTAGCACAGATACGCAGTATTTT. Amino acids: CASSLLAGLPSTDTQYF.

The rearrangement uses TRBV6-1 and TRBJ1-2; TRBD1 matches 8 bases. CDR1 is MNHNS and CDR2 is SASEGT in the germline V gene. The CDR3 loop spans 15 amino acids. The V segment lost 4 bases and the J segment 5 bases; nucleotides outside the gene matches: 9. In DNA form, the CDR3 reads TGTGCCAGCAGTGGCCGGGACAGGTTTTGGTATGGCTACACCTTC. It translates to CASSGRDRFWYGYTF.

A note on this clone: Other DNA sequences in the same sample also yield this CDR3. The chain has TRBV5-6 and TRBJ1-1; D is ambiguous. Per germline, CDR1 SGHDT and CDR2 YYEEEE. This CDR3 has 12 residues. The ends were cut back, 1 base at V and 6 bases at J, with 7 bases in the middle. The DNA of the CDR3 is TGTGCCAGCAGCTTGACGGTAGCTGAAGCTTTCTTT. Translating gives CASSLTVAEAFF.

The chain has TRBV27 and TRBJ2-2; D ambiguous. The germline gives CDR1 MNHEY, CDR2 SMNVEV (reference sequence). The CDR3 is 16 residues long. V lost 5 bases to trimming and J lost 2 bases, with 15 bases between them. CDR3 sequence (DNA): TGTGCCAGCAGTCCCGGGTGGCCTGGCAACACCGGGGAGCTGTTTTTT. Amino acids: CASSPGWPGNTGELFF.

This clone was counted once. This rearrangement joins TRBV5-1 to TRBJ1-2; 9 bases map to TRBD1. CDR1 is SGHRS, CDR2 YFSETQ, per germline. This CDR3 contains 12 residues. The trim removed 4 bases at V and 8 bases at J, leaving 3 bases unmatched. The chain's CDR3 is CASSRTGDGYTF. CDR3 sequence (DNA): TGCGCCAGCAGCAGGACAGGGGACGGCTACACCTTC.

This sequence joins TRBV15 and TRBJ1-1, with 9 bases matching TRBD1. V gave up 5 bases and J gave up 11 bases; unmatched junction bases: 6. The CDR3 length is 12 residues. Germline V gene sequence: CDR1 LNHNV, CDR2 YYDKDF (reference sequence). The CDR3 DNA sequence: TGTGCCACCAGCGTGCGGACAGGGGCCGCTTTCTTT. Amino acid sequence: CATSVRTGAAFF.

For the CDR3, the DNA is TGTGCCAGCAGACGGGACAGGGCGTCCGAGCAGTACTTC. Protein sequence: CASRRDRASEQYF. V usage is TRBV2 and J usage is TRBJ2-7; 9 nucleotides line up with TRBD1. This CDR3 is built from 13 residues. Trimming removed 6 bases from V and 6 bases from J; junction bases left unmatched: 6. From germline, CDR1 is SNHLY and CDR2 FYNNEI.

The chain combines TRBV10-3 with TRBJ2-7; 8 bases match TRBD1. V was clipped by 2 bases and J by 4 bases; unmatched bases: 4. The CDR3 has 14 residues. Germline V CDR1 and CDR2: ENHRY, SYGVKD. CDR3 sequence (DNA): TGTGCCATCAGTGAGGCAGGGGGCACGTACGAGCAGTACTTC. Residues: CAISEAGGTYEQYF.

The chain employs TRBV28 and TRBJ2-7, with TRBD1 matching 8 bases. The CDR3 contains 15 residues. Per the germline V gene, CDR1 is MDHEN and CDR2 is SYDVKM. V shed 4 bases and J 6 bases; nucleotides not matched to a gene: 11. The CDR3, as DNA: TGTGCCAGCAGTTCCCCCCAGGGGGCGCTGAGCGAGCAGTACTTC. This gives the protein CASSSPQGALSEQYF. Combining the CDR3 with reference TRBV28 and TRBJ2-7 gives the whole variable domain DVKVTQSSRYLVKRTGEKVFLECVQDMDHENMFWYRQDPGLGLRLIYFSYDVKMKEKGDIPEGYSVSREKKERFSLILESASTNQTSMYLCASSSPQGALSEQYFGPGTRLTVT.

V and J are TRBV6-5 and TRBJ2-3; TRBD2 aligns across 8 bases. The V and J ends lost 4 bases and 1 base, in that order; junction bases with no gene match: 7. Germline CDR1 reads MNHEY; CDR2 reads SVGAGI. This CDR3 has 16 amino acids. The CDR3 sequence is CASSSPGGGGTDTQYF. CDR3 bases: TGTGCCAGCAGTTCCCCCGGGGGGGGAGGCACAGATACGCAGTATTTT.

The rearrangement uses TRBV5-1 and TRBJ2-5; TRBD1 matches at 8 bases. The germline V gene has CDR1 SGHRS and CDR2 YFSETQ. Trimming took 4 bases from V and 4 from J; bases not matched to a gene: 6. The CDR3 loop spans 14 amino acids. In nucleotides, the CDR3 is TGCGCCAGCAGCCCAGGGGGCTTAGGAGAGACCCAGTACTTC. Protein sequence: CASSPGGLGETQYF. Variable domain in full (rest from reference TRBV5-1 and TRBJ2-5): KAGVTQTPRYLIKTRGQQVTLSCSPISGHRSVSWYQQTPGQGLQFLFEYFSETQRNKGNFPGRFSGRQFSNSRSEMNVSTLELGDSALYLCASSPGGLGETQYFGPGTRLLVL.

CDR3 bases: TGTGCCAGCAGCCAAACCAGCGGGGGAGCCTACAATGAGCAGTTCTTC. Its translation is CASSQTSGGAYNEQFF. The J gene is TRBJ2-1, the V gene TRBV4-2; 8 bases align to TRBD2. Per germline, CDR1 LGHNA and CDR2 YNFKEQ. Trimming took 2 bases from V and 2 from J; bases not matched to a gene: 5. CDR3 length equals 16 residues.

The J gene is TRBJ1-5, the V gene TRBV6-6; no clear D. V was pared by 4 bases and J by 4 bases, with 11 bases between. This CDR3 has 14 amino acids. CDR1 and CDR2 from the germline V gene are MNHNY and SVGAGI (reference sequence). The CDR3 coding sequence is TGTGCCAGCAGTTCCGAACCGACTAATCAGCCCCAGCATTTT. Amino acids: CASSSEPTNQPQHF.

For the CDR3, the DNA is TGTGCCAGCAGTCTCGGACTAGCGGGAGGTGAAGAGACCCAGTACTTC. It yields the protein CASSLGLAGGEETQYF. V usage is TRBV7-2 and J usage is TRBJ2-5; TRBD2 agrees at 14 bases. V trimming: 6 bases; J trimming: 3 bases; junction bases outside the gene matches: 6. CDR3 length: 16 residues. Germline CDR1 reads SGHTA; CDR2 reads FQGNSA.